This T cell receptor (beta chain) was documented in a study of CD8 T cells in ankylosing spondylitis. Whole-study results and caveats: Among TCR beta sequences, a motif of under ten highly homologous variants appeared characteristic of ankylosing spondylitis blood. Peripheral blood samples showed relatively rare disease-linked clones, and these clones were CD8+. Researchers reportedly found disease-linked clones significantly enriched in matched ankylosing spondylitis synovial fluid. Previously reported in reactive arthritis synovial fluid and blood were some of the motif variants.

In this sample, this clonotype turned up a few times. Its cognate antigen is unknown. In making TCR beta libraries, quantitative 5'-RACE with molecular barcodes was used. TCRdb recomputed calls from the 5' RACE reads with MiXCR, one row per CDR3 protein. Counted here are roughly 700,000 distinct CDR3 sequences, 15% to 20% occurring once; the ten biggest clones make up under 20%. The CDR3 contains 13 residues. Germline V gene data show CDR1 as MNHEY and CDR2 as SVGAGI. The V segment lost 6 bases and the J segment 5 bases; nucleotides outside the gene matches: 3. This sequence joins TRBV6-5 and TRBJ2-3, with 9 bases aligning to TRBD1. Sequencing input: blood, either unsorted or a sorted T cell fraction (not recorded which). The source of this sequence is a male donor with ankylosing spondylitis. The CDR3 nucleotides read TGTGCCAGCAGGTTGACAGGGGGAGATACGCAGTATTTT. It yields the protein CASRLTGGDTQYF.